A selection of T cell receptor beta chains follows, all from one sample in a study of control samples from healthy donors and cancer patients. The table came from immunoSEQ multiplex PCR; TCRdb's copy has only in-frame clones and leaves some out. In the table there are about 84,000 clones, roughly nine tenths of which are singletons. Sequenced material: blood. The receptors shown here come from a man aged 50-59 years in good health. Each CDR3 is given with its conserved first and last residue. The D gene is left open where the match is weak. Rows may omit the clone size; those that give it use once, few, many or a size class.

J | D | size | V | DNA | CDR3
TRBJ1-1 | NA | NA | TRBV6-4 | TGTGCCAGCAAAAGGGACTCGAACACTGAAGCTTTCTTT | CASKRDSNTEAFF
TRBJ1-4 | NA | NA | TRBV19 | TGTGCCAGTAAATGGGCAGAATACGCAACTAATGAAAAACTGTTTTTT | CASKWAEYATNEKLFF
TRBJ1-2 | TRBD1 | NA | TRBV18 | TGTGCCAGCTCACCCGACAGGGGCTATGGCTACACCTTC | CASSPDRGYGYTF
TRBJ1-4 | NA | NA | TRBV30 | TGTGCCTGGGAGGTTGCAACTAATGAAAAACTGTTTTTT | CAWEVATNEKLFF
TRBJ1-4 | NA | NA | TRBV12-5 | TGTGCTAGTGGTTTGGTACTCGGGCAGTTTAATGAAAAACTGTTTTTT | CASGLVLGQFNEKLFF
TRBJ1-1 | NA | NA | TRBV20-1 | TGCAGTGCTAGTATACTGGGGGTCCTGAACACTGAAGCTTTCTTT | CSASILGVLNTEAFF
TRBJ2-2 | TRBD1 | NA | TRBV7-8 | TGTGCCAGCAGCCCGGGACAGGGGATGTCCGGGGAGCTGTTTTTT | CASSPGQGMSGELFF
TRBJ2-3 | TRBD1 | NA | TRBV2 | TGTGCCAGTGCGACAGGGGGAACAGATACGCAGTATTTT | CASATGGTDTQYF
TRBJ1-2 | NA | NA | TRBV12-3/TRBV12-4 | TGTGCCAGCAGTTTATGTTGTTGGCAGACGGCCTTC | CASSLCCWQTAF
TRBJ1-2 | TRBD1 | NA | TRBV27 | TGTGCCAGCAGGGGGCGGACAGGGGGGTTAGATGGCTACACCTTC | CASRGRTGGLDGYTF
TRBJ2-7 | TRBD2 | NA | TRBV5-1 | TGCGCCAGCAGTGCGGGGGGATTCTACGAGCAGTACTTC | CASSAGGFYEQYF
TRBJ1-1 | NA | few | TRBV5-1 | TGCGCCAGCAGCTTGGGGACGGGGACTGAAGCTTTCTTT | CASSLGTGTEAFF
TRBJ1-3 | NA | NA | TRBV4-3 | TGCGCCAGCAGCCAAGGATCTAGAAGGGGGGGAAACACCATATATTTT | CASSQGSRRGGNTIYF
TRBJ1-5 | NA | NA | TRBV2 | TGTGCCAGCAGTGGTAGCAATCAGCCCCAGCATTTT | CASSGSNQPQHF
TRBJ2-7 | NA | NA | TRBV19 | TGTGCCAGTTCCGCAGGGATACCCTACGAGCAGTACTTC | CASSAGIPYEQYF
TRBJ2-7 | NA | NA | TRBV5-1 | TGCGCCAGCAGCCGAATACAGGGCCAATCCTACGAGCAGTACTTC | CASSRIQGQSYEQYF
TRBJ1-2 | NA | NA | TRBV5-1 | TGCGCCAGCAGCTTGTTCCCAGGGAATGGCTACACCTTC | CASSLFPGNGYTF
TRBJ1-4 | TRBD1 | NA | TRBV2 | TGTGCCAGCAGTGAAAGGACAGGGAGAATGGAAAAACTGTTTTTT | CASSERTGRMEKLFF
TRBJ2-1 | NA | NA | TRBV11-2 | TGTGCCAGCAGCTTAAACCTAGAACCCGGTGAGCAGTTCTTC | CASSLNLEPGEQFF
TRBJ2-7 | NA | NA | TRBV7-2 | TGTGCCAGCAGCCTGCATCAGGGATACGAGCAGTACTTC | CASSLHQGYEQYF
TRBJ2-3 | TRBD1 | NA | TRBV4-1 | TGCGCCAGCAGCCTAGGACAGGGGGCGGACACAGATACGCAGTATTTT | CASSLGQGADTDTQYF
TRBJ2-1 | TRBD2 | NA | TRBV6-4 | TGTGCCAGCAGCCCTGGGGTAGCGGGGGTCAATGAGCAGTTCTTC | CASSPGVAGVNEQFF
TRBJ2-2 | NA | NA | TRBV4-1 | TGCGCCAGCAGCCAAGACGGAGGGGGGAAGAACGGGGAGCTGTTTTTT | CASSQDGGGKNGELFF
TRBJ2-2 | NA | NA | TRBV7-9 | TGTGCCAGCAGCTACGTTAGGTCGGGCAGTGAAACTGGGGAGCTGTTTTTT | CASSYVRSGSETGELFF
TRBJ2-4 | NA | NA | TRBV9 | TGTGCCAGCAGCGTAGGCGGAGGGCCAAGAGCCAAAAACATTCAGTACTTC | CASSVGGGPRAKNIQYF
TRBJ1-5 | NA | NA | TRBV7-9 | TGTGCCAGCAGCGTTGGGGCAGGGAAGGTTCAGCCCCAGCATTTT | CASSVGAGKVQPQHF
TRBJ1-4 | TRBD1 | NA | TRBV19 | TGTGCCAGTACCGGGACAGGGGGTGCTAATGAAAAACTGTTTTTT | CASTGTGGANEKLFF
TRBJ1-1 | NA | NA | TRBV25-1 | TGTGCCAGCAGTGAATCAGGGAACCTGCACACTGAAGCTTTCTTT | CASSESGNLHTEAFF
TRBJ2-2 | TRBD1 | NA | TRBV5-1 | TGCGCCAGCACCCCGCCGGGACAGGGGAACACCGGGGAGCTGTTTTTT | CASTPPGQGNTGELFF
TRBJ1-4 | NA | NA | TRBV5-1 | TGCGCCAGCAGCTTGGGTGGGCCTGAAAAACTGTTTTTT | CASSLGGPEKLFF
TRBJ1-5 | TRBD1 | few | TRBV2 | TGTGCCAGCAGCGCTACAGGGGATAGCAATCAGCCCCAGCATTTT | CASSATGDSNQPQHF
TRBJ2-7 | TRBD1 | NA | TRBV3-1/TRBV3-2 | TGTGCCAGCAGCCAAGTATACTCCGGGACAGTTCCCTACGAGCAGTACTTC | CASSQVYSGTVPYEQYF
TRBJ1-6 | NA | NA | TRBV6-5 | TGTGCCACCTCAAACGGGGGGCATTCACCCCTCCACTTT | CATSNGGHSPLHF
TRBJ2-3 | TRBD1 | NA | TRBV7-6 | TGTGCCAGCAGCTTAAGGTCCAGGGGGACCGATACGCAGTATTTT | CASSLRSRGTDTQYF
TRBJ1-2 | NA | NA | TRBV6-2/TRBV6-3 | TGTGCCAGCAGTTCCACGGACACACCAGGGAGCCTAGATGGCTACACCTTC | CASSSTDTPGSLDGYTF
TRBJ1-2 | NA | NA | TRBV30 | TGTGCCTGGATCTTGGGACCTGGGGGCTACACCTTC | CAWILGPGGYTF
TRBJ2-7 | TRBD1 | NA | TRBV18 | TGTGCCAGCTCACCCAGACAGGGGGTTCTCTACGAGCAGTACTTC | CASSPRQGVLYEQYF
TRBJ1-5 | TRBD1 | NA | TRBV7-2 | TGTGCCAGCAGCTCCAGACAGGGGGAACAGCCCCAGCATTTT | CASSSRQGEQPQHF
TRBJ1-2 | NA | NA | TRBV10-3 | TGTGCCACCCGCCAGGAGCCGCCTAACTATGGCTACACCTTC | CATRQEPPNYGYTF
TRBJ1-1 | NA | NA | TRBV30 | TGTGCCTGGAGTTTGGGGTCCACTGAAGCTTTCTTT | CAWSLGSTEAFF
TRBJ1-1 | NA | few | TRBV7-2 | TGTGCCAGCAGCTTAGCGCGGGAGACTGAAGCTTTCTTT | CASSLARETEAFF
TRBJ1-1 | NA | NA | TRBV6-4 | TGTGCCACGCGACCCGGGCCAGGGAACACTGAAGCTTTCTTT | CATRPGPGNTEAFF
TRBJ1-1 | NA | NA | TRBV6-5 | TGTGCCAGCAGCGGCGAGCGGGGATTCACTGAAGCTTTCTTT | CASSGERGFTEAFF
TRBJ2-7 | NA | NA | TRBV7-2 | TGTGCCAGCAGCTGGAGGAACGAGCAGTACTTC | CASSWRNEQYF
TRBJ2-7 | NA | once | TRBV24-1 | TGTGCCACCAGTGAGGGGACAACCTACGAGCAGTACTTC | CATSEGTTYEQYF
TRBJ2-3 | TRBD1 | NA | TRBV29-1 | TGCAGCGTTCAACAGGGGAGAGATACGCAGTATTTT | CSVQQGRDTQYF
TRBJ2-1 | NA | many | TRBV11-3 | TGTGCCAGCAGCTTCAGGACGGCGTCCTACAATGAGCAGTTCTTC | CASSFRTASYNEQFF